This T cell receptor (beta chain) appears in the sequencing data of a study of a mutant IDH1 vaccine in newly diagnosed glioma. Study-level background: Among treated patients, 62.5% were male and roughly 40% female, and mean age was about 39 years.

Profiling relied on immunoSEQ multiplex PCR, and the TCRdb table lists in-frame clones only, not all of them. Here the sample spans tens of thousands of clones, over 75% being singletons. Time point: week 35, safety follow-up. Each dose delivered 300 ug of mutant IDH1 20-mer peptide subcutaneously with imiquimod. Donors had new IDH1-mutant astrocytomas of WHO grade 3 or 4 (ATRX-lost). A remark on this clone: Its antigen remains unknown.

The CDR3 sequence is 14 residues long. V lost 4 bases and J lost 4, with 9 bases in between. CDR1 and CDR2 from the germline V gene are SGHNT and YYREEE (reference sequence). This sequence was found in a man aged 35-49 years with glioma. Some clones in this sample may be carry-over from other donors' samples. The sample consisted of PBMCs, taken from a glioma patient whose treatment included an IDH1 peptide vaccine. V usage is TRBV5-4 and J usage is TRBJ1-6; perhaps TRBD1 as D (6 bases). In DNA, the CDR3 is TGTGCCAGCAGCACCGACAGGTATAATTCACCCCTCCACTTT. This sequence encodes CASSTDRYNSPLHF.